The TCR beta chain described here comes from a study of cytomegalovirus exposure and HLA in healthy donors. Study results and caveats: The study listed approximately 170 cytomegalovirus-associated TCR beta chains.

The CDR3 is 15 residues long. CDR1 SEHNR and CDR2 FQNEAQ come from the germline V gene (reference sequence). The trim removed 1 base at V and 4 bases at J, leaving 5 bases unmatched. Profiled with immunoSEQ multiplex PCR; TCRdb holds only in-frame clones, not every one. The table includes around 250,000 clones, 90% detected once. This clone came up once. The antigen is not known. Sequenced material: PBMCs. The sequence came from a woman aged 25 to 39 in good health and CMV-seronegative. The chain recombines TRBV7-9 with TRBJ2-7; 9 bases are a match to TRBD2. CDR3 nucleotides: TGTGCCAGCAGCTTAGGTAGCGGGAGCAGGTACGAGCAGTACTTC. As protein: CASSLGSGSRYEQYF.